These 29 T cell receptor beta chains originate from one sample sequenced in a study of Graves' ophthalmopathy and Graves' hyperthyroidism. Amplifying from RNA transcripts, the study obtained TCR beta CDR3 regions. RT-PCR with HTBI primers came first, then second-round multiplex PCR. TCRdb called the multiplex PCR reads again in MiXCR, with one record for every CDR3 protein. The table lists hundreds of thousands of distinct CDR3 sequences, around 21% of them singletons. Source material: peripheral blood. The receptors were sampled from a woman under 30 with stable Graves' hyperthyroidism.

This clonotype was detected only a few times. The V call is TRBV7-2, the J call TRBJ1-1; D is unclear. The length of the CDR3 is 13 residues. Trimming left V 2 bases short and J 4 bases short, with 8 bases between. Germline lookup yields CDR1 SGHTA and CDR2 FQGNSA. CDR3 nucleotides: TGTGCCAGCAGCTTAAGTCCCAGCACTGAAGCTTTCTTT. Amino acid sequence: CASSLSPSTEAFF.

The rearrangement uses TRBV27 and TRBJ2-7, with TRBD1 as a possible D gene (5 bases). The germline V gene encodes CDR1 MNHEY and CDR2 SMNVEV (reference sequence). This CDR3 contains 14 residues. V was shortened by 6 bases and J by 4 bases, with 16 bases between the two germline ends. The CDR3 DNA sequence: TGTGCCAGCAGACGAGACAGATTAAGATACGAGCAGTACTTC. Translating it yields CASRRDRLRYEQYF.

The chain joins TRBV30 to TRBJ2-7; D remains ambiguous. Deletions cut 0 bases from V and 0 bases from J, with 3 bases between. Germline values: CDR1 GTSNPN, CDR2 SVGIG (reference sequence). This CDR3 is 12 amino acids long. This chain's CDR3 is CAWSVISYEQYF. The CDR3, as DNA: TGTGCCTGGAGTGTCATCTCCTACGAGCAGTACTTC. Complete variable domain (other parts from reference TRBV30 and TRBJ2-7): SQTIHQWPATLVQPVGSPLSLECTVEGTSNPNLYWYRQAAGRGLQLLFYSVGIGQISSEVPQNLSASRPQDRQFILSSKKLLLSDSGFYLCAWSVISYEQYFGPGTRLTVT.

This clonotype occurred many times. The chain combines TRBV29-1 with TRBJ2-5; D is uncertain. This CDR3 contains 11 residues. V was pared by 4 bases and J by 5 bases, with 8 bases between. Germline CDR1 SQVTM, CDR2 ANQGSEA. The CDR3 sequence: CSVVPRETQYF. CDR3 sequence (DNA): TGCAGCGTTGTACCTAGGGAGACCCAGTACTTC.

The chain combines TRBV10-1 with TRBJ2-7; D is unclear. Trimming shortened V by 7 bases and J by 5 bases, and 9 bases separated the two germline ends. Germline CDR1 reads WNHNN; CDR2 reads SYGVQD (reference sequence). CDR3 size: 11 residues. This CDR3 reads CASIQGNEQYF. For the CDR3, the DNA is TGCGCCAGCATACAAGGGAACGAGCAGTACTTC.

This clonotype has ten or more counts. The J gene is TRBJ2-7, the V gene TRBV27; D may be TRBD2 (6 bases). Germline V lookup: CDR1 MNHEY, CDR2 SMNVEV (reference sequence). This CDR3 region has 12 residues. V gave up 8 bases and J gave up 3 bases, with 11 bases separating them. The CDR3 DNA reads as TGTGCCAGCCGGGCCGGGGGCTACGAGCAGTACTTC. Its protein is CASRAGGYEQYF.

This clonotype was seen a handful of times. This chain joins TRBV7-9 and TRBJ2-7; TRBD1 is a possible D gene (6 bases). The V and J ends lost 1 base and 0 bases respectively, with 10 bases between them. The CDR3 is made up of 15 amino acids. The germline gives CDR1 SEHNR, CDR2 FQNEAQ (reference sequence). CDR3 in DNA: TGTGCCAGCAGCTTAGACAGGGTCGTCTCCTACGAGCAGTACTTC. Its translation: CASSLDRVVSYEQYF.

The chain carries TRBV5-1 and TRBJ2-7, with unresolved D. The CDR3 consists of 15 residues. Germline lookup yields CDR1 SGHRS and CDR2 YFSETQ. Trimming removed 4 bases at V and 3 bases at J, with 17 bases between. Here the CDR3 reads CASSETPHSFYEQYF. For the CDR3, the DNA is TGCGCCAGCAGCGAAACACCCCACAGTTTCTACGAGCAGTACTTC.

The chain employs TRBV6-1 and TRBJ2-5; 8 bases fit TRBD2. Trimming removed 4 bases from V and 4 bases from J; junction bases left unmatched: 2. From germline, CDR1 is MNHNS and CDR2 SASEGT. The CDR3 covers 13 residues. The CDR3 DNA reads as TGTGCCAGCAGTGGCCGGGAGGGAGAGACCCAGTACTTC. Translation: CASSGREGETQYF.

This clonotype was observed at least ten times. The CDR3 DNA reads as TGCAGTGCACGGACTAGCGGGATCGCTTACTACGAGCAGTACTTC. Protein sequence: CSARTSGIAYYEQYF. V is TRBV20-1 and J is TRBJ2-7; 12 nucleotides agree with TRBD2. V trimming: 6 bases; J trimming: 3 bases; junction bases outside the gene matches: 9. In germline, CDR1 is DFQATT, CDR2 SNEGSKA (reference sequence). The CDR3 runs to 15 residues.

The chain employs TRBV28 and TRBJ2-7, with 10 positions matching TRBD1. In germline, CDR1 is MDHEN, CDR2 SYDVKM. This CDR3 has 13 residues. The ends lost 8 bases at V and 2 bases at J; junction bases unmatched: 3. This CDR3 is CASLGTGAYEQYF. The CDR3 nucleotides read TGTGCCAGCCTGGGGACAGGGGCCTACGAGCAGTACTTC.

This clonotype was counted many times. The chain links TRBV28 to TRBJ2-7, with 11 bases fitting TRBD1. This CDR3 is built from 16 residues. The germline gives CDR1 MDHEN, CDR2 SYDVKM. With V trimmed by 5 bases and J by 7 bases, 13 bases remained unmatched. In DNA, the CDR3 is TGTGCCAGCAGTCCCCCAGGGACAGGGGGAGTCTGGGAGCAGTACTTC. Amino acids: CASSPPGTGGVWEQYF.

The sample holds many counts of this clonotype. The junction departs from the called germline gene at one end, perhaps through a read error. V is TRBV20-1 and J is TRBJ2-5, with 8 bases aligning to TRBD2. CDR1 DFQATT and CDR2 SNEGSKA come from the germline V gene (reference sequence). The CDR3 consists of 13 residues. The CDR3, as DNA: TGCAGTGCCATTAGCGGGATCCAAGAGACCCAGTGCTTC. Amino acids: CSAISGIQETQCF.

This clonotype was counted at least ten times. The rearrangement joins TRBV6-1 to TRBJ1-1; TRBD1 aligns across 7 bases. V shed 5 bases and J 7 bases; nucleotides not matched to a gene: 1. The CDR3 covers 11 residues. CDR1 is MNHNS and CDR2 is SASEGT in the germline V gene. CDR3 sequence: CASSRQGEAFF. Here the CDR3 DNA reads TGTGCCAGCAGTCGACAGGGTGAAGCTTTCTTT.

This clonotype occurred many times. The chain employs TRBV11-2 and TRBJ2-7; 9 nucleotides agree with TRBD1. In germline, CDR1 is SGHAT, CDR2 FQNNGV. With 5 bases clipped from V and 6 bases from J, the junction kept 8 bases outside the gene matches. The CDR3 has 14 amino acids. The CDR3, as DNA: TGTGCCAGCAGCCGGGACAGGGCGGAATCCGAGCAGTACTTC. This translates into CASSRDRAESEQYF.

This clonotype has at least ten counts. The chain recombines TRBV12-3 or TRBV12-4 with TRBJ1-5; the D is unclear. The V end lost 2 bases, the J end lost 3 bases, and 20 bases lay between the germline ends. This CDR3 has 18 residues. Here the CDR3 reads CASSLSVRTEVVNQPQHF. The CDR3 DNA follows: TGTGCCAGCAGTTTAAGTGTCAGGACGGAGGTGGTCAATCAGCCCCAGCATTTT.

The chain has TRBV5-1 and TRBJ2-2, with 8 bases lining up with TRBD1. J lost 5 bases, V lost 3 bases, and 9 bases had no gene match. The CDR3 runs 16 residues. Germline CDR1 SGHRS, CDR2 YFSETQ. CDR3 in amino acids: CASSSQGQGGTGELFF. The DNA of the CDR3 is TGCGCCAGCAGCTCGCAAGGACAGGGTGGGACCGGGGAGCTGTTTTTT.

This clonotype was found many times. CDR3 DNA sequence: TGTGCCAGCGGACAGGGGCGGGCAGAGACCCAGTACTTC. This encodes CASGQGRAETQYF. The J gene is TRBJ2-5, the V gene TRBV6-5, with 9 bases that match TRBD1. Germline CDR1 is MNHEY and CDR2 is SVGAGI. V was clipped by 8 bases and J by 4 bases; unmatched bases: 5. The CDR3 consists of 13 residues.

In this sample, this clonotype turned up many times. V usage is TRBV7-2 and J usage is TRBJ2-5, with D unresolved. Germline CDR1 and CDR2: SGHTA and FQGNSA. The CDR3 extends over 14 amino acids. V lost 5 bases to trimming and J lost 5 bases, with 15 bases between them. Here the CDR3 reads CASSPGPSPETQYF. CDR3 bases: TGTGCCAGCAGCCCTGGACCCAGCCCGGAGACCCAGTACTTC.

This clonotype was observed many times. The chain is built from TRBV28 and TRBJ1-1; 8 positions agree with TRBD1. The CDR3 runs to 14 residues. Germline V gene data show CDR1 as MDHEN and CDR2 as SYDVKM. The V segment lost 3 bases and the J segment 5 bases; nucleotides outside the gene matches: 5. CDR3: CASSLADRGTEAFF. The CDR3 DNA reads as TGTGCCAGCAGTTTGGCTGACAGGGGAACTGAAGCTTTCTTT.

The chain is built from TRBV20-1 and TRBJ1-1; weak D call: TRBD1 (6 bases). Germline values: CDR1 DFQATT, CDR2 SNEGSKA (reference sequence). CDR3 length: 13 residues. V was shortened by 6 bases and J by 4 bases, with 15 bases between the two germline ends. As DNA, the CDR3 is TGCAGTGCACAAAGGGGGGAAGGCACTGAAGCTTTCTTT. Translating gives CSAQRGEGTEAFF.

This clonotype was seen more than once but under ten times. The CDR3 DNA reads TGTGCCAGCAGTTTAGCTTTAAGGGGGATATCCTATAATTCACCCCTCCACTTT. It codes for CASSLALRGISYNSPLHF. The chain employs TRBV27 and TRBJ1-6; weak D call: TRBD1 (6 bases). The V and J ends lost 2 bases and 1 base respectively, with 15 bases between them. The germline V gene has CDR1 MNHEY and CDR2 SMNVEV (reference sequence). The CDR3 covers 18 residues.

This clonotype has ten or more counts. The chain uses TRBV19 and TRBJ2-6; D is unresolved. The germline V gene has CDR1 LNHDA and CDR2 SQIVND (reference sequence). This CDR3 contains 16 residues. V was pared by 4 bases and J by 0 bases, with 10 bases between. In DNA form, the CDR3 reads TGTGCCAGTAGTACCCGACAACCCTCTGGGGCCAACGTCCTGACTTTC. Amino acids: CASSTRQPSGANVLTF.

This clonotype occurred many times. The V gene is TRBV6-2 or TRBV6-3, the J gene TRBJ2-7, with D perhaps TRBD2 (6 bases). Germline V gene sequence: CDR1 MNHEY, CDR2 SVGEGT. The V end lost 4 bases, the J end lost 4 bases, and 17 bases lay between the germline ends. This CDR3 is 15 amino acids long. This CDR3 reads CASSFAGTGTYEQYF. The CDR3 bases are TGTGCCAGCAGTTTCGCCGGGACGGGGACTTACGAGCAGTACTTC.

This clonotype was seen more than once but under ten times. CDR3 nucleotides: TGCGCCAGCAGCCAAGACTTGGGTGGTGGGGGCTACACCTTC. This gives the protein CASSQDLGGGGYTF. This chain links TRBV4-3 with TRBJ1-2; D uncertain. The germline gives CDR1 LGHNA, CDR2 YSLEER. V dropped 0 bases and J dropped 8 bases, with 13 bases sitting between them. The CDR3 has 14 amino acids.

This chain joins TRBV6-1 and TRBJ2-3, with a possible D match to TRBD1 (6 bases). Germline V lookup: CDR1 MNHNS, CDR2 SASEGT. Deletions cut 6 bases from V and 3 bases from J, with 16 bases between. CDR3 length equals 15 residues. CDR3: CASSSGAQVTDTQYF. DNA of the CDR3: TGTGCCAGCAGCTCAGGGGCCCAAGTGACAGATACGCAGTATTTT.

This clonotype appeared many times. The rearrangement links TRBV12-3 or TRBV12-4 to TRBJ2-2; 13 bases agree with TRBD2. CDR3 length equals 17 residues. The ends lost 5 bases at V and 3 bases at J; junction bases unmatched: 6. The chain's CDR3 is CASSGGLAGSYTGELFF. The CDR3 coding sequence is TGTGCCAGCAGTGGGGGACTAGCGGGATCTTACACCGGGGAGCTGTTTTTT.

This clonotype was observed many times. V and J are TRBV5-1 and TRBJ2-5; tentatively, D is TRBD2 (6 bases). With 0 bases removed from V and 7 bases from J, the gap between germline ends came to 13 bases. The CDR3 runs 14 residues. From germline, CDR1 is SGHRS and CDR2 YFSETQ. In DNA form, the CDR3 reads TGCGCCAGCAGCTTGGTGGAGCGGCGGGGGACCCAGTACTTC. It encodes CASSLVERRGTQYF.

In its sample, this clonotype was seen many times. The chain employs TRBV7-2 and TRBJ2-5, with D possibly called TRBD1 or TRBD2 (5 bases each). The CDR3 is made up of 15 amino acids. With 3 bases removed from V and 3 bases from J, the gap between germline ends came to 14 bases. Germline V lookup: CDR1 SGHTA, CDR2 FQGNSA. The CDR3 nucleotides are TGTGCCAGCAGCTTCGTAGCAGGGCGGGAAGAGACCCAGTACTTC. It translates to CASSFVAGREETQYF.